The following is a T cell receptor beta chain sequence with its context. This specimen belongs to a study of blood T cell repertoires in COVID-19. The CDR3 extends over 16 amino acids. Between the trimmed V and J ends, which lost 4 bases and 0 bases, there was a span of 16 bases. Germline CDR1 is SGHRS and CDR2 is YFSETQ. Sequencing was performed with immunoSEQ multiplex PCR; in TCRdb, only in-frame clones are kept and a portion is missing. The sample holds around 230,000 clones, approximately 80% seen once. The TCR was taken from a woman at least 80 years old with acute or convalescent COVID-19. V is TRBV5-1 and J is TRBJ1-1; D may be TRBD1 (6 bases). Sequences were obtained from peripheral blood. The CDR3 DNA reads as TGCGCCAGCAGCCCAACGCAACAGGGCATGAACACTGAAGCTTTCTTT. Protein sequence: CASSPTQQGMNTEAFF.